One sample yielded the 11 T cell receptor beta chains listed below, sequenced in a study of CD8+ T cells in alopecia areata. Treatment described: oral pan-JAK inhibitor, 5-10 mg twice daily. The sequencing template was cDNA reverse transcribed from extracted RNA. Libraries were prepared by immunoSEQ multiplex PCR; TCRdb keeps only in-frame clonotypes and omits some of them. Among about 220,000 clones listed, around three fifths were seen once. This sample comprised CD4+ T cells sorted from blood, obtained at week 4, from a patient treated with tofacitinib. The source of these receptors is a human donor with alopecia areata.

This rearrangement joins TRBV2 to TRBJ1-6; D gene ambiguous. Germline CDR1 SNHLY, CDR2 FYNNEI. Between the trimmed V and J ends, which lost 10 bases and 8 bases, there was a span of 12 bases. This CDR3 is built from 12 residues. CDR3 coding DNA: TGTGCCAACCGGGCCCAAGATTCACCCCTCCACTTT. Its translation: CANRAQDSPLHF. The full variable domain, with the rest looked up from reference TRBV2 and TRBJ1-6, is EPEVTQTPSHQVTQMGQEVILRCVPISNHLYFYWYRQILGQKVEFLVSFYNNEISEKSEIFDDQFSVERPDGSNFTLKIRSTKLEDSAMYFCANRAQDSPLHFGNGTRLTVT.

This clone was counted a single time. This chain uses TRBV7-9 with TRBJ1-6, with D tentatively TRBD1 (5 bases). In germline, CDR1 is SEHNR, CDR2 FQNEAQ (reference sequence). CDR3 length: 15 residues. With 0 bases removed from V and 8 bases from J, the gap between germline ends came to 11 bases. The CDR3 spells CASSLAEVGDSPLHF. CDR3 DNA: TGTGCCAGCAGCTTAGCGGAGGTAGGGGATTCACCCCTCCACTTT.

This clone appeared once. V and J are TRBV30 and TRBJ1-1; 9 bases are shared with TRBD1. Per the germline V gene, CDR1 is GTSNPN and CDR2 is SVGIG (reference sequence). This CDR3 is built from 14 residues. V gave up 2 bases and J gave up 4 bases; unmatched junction bases: 5. Here the CDR3 reads CAWSNTQGATEAFF. The CDR3 bases are TGTGCCTGGAGTAATACACAGGGGGCCACTGAAGCTTTCTTT.

This clone was counted between two and nine times. The V and J genes are TRBV29-1 and TRBJ2-1; 10 nucleotides align to TRBD1. The CDR3 loop spans 14 amino acids. Trimming cost V 3 bases and J 6 bases; bases outside gene matches: 5. Per germline, CDR1 SQVTM and CDR2 ANQGSEA. CDR3 amino acids: CSVDGTGVLNEQFF. DNA of the CDR3: TGCAGCGTTGATGGGACAGGGGTCCTCAATGAGCAGTTCTTC.

Worth noting for this clone: Distinct nucleotide sequences in the sample also encode this CDR3. The J gene is TRBJ2-7, the V gene TRBV29-1, with D uncertain. Germline V lookup: CDR1 SQVTM, CDR2 ANQGSEA. V lost 4 bases and J 4 bases, leaving 8 bases between the germline ends. This CDR3 is 11 amino acids long. In DNA, the CDR3 is TGCAGCGTTGGCCAAATATACGAGCAGTACTTC. It translates to CSVGQIYEQYF.

The chain carries TRBV7-2 and TRBJ2-7, with 13 bases that match TRBD2. Germline V lookup: CDR1 SGHTA, CDR2 FQGNSA. Losses at the gene ends were 0 bases for V and 5 bases for J; bases not matched to a gene: 4. CDR3 size: 16 residues. DNA for the CDR3: TGTGCCAGCAGCTTAGCCCGGACTAGCGGGGGTCACGAGCAGTACTTC. Translated: CASSLARTSGGHEQYF.

This clone was found a few times. The chain uses TRBV7-9 and TRBJ2-7; weak D call: TRBD1 (6 bases). V was trimmed by 7 bases and J by 0 bases, leaving 19 bases between them. The CDR3 is 16 amino acids. Germline V gene lookup returns CDR1 SEHNR and CDR2 FQNEAQ (reference sequence). CDR3 DNA: TGTGCCAGCACCCCCTGGGGCCGAGGGGGCTCCTACGAGCAGTACTTC. Translated, it gives CASTPWGRGGSYEQYF.

V is TRBV6-5 and J is TRBJ2-7; maybe TRBD1 (5 bases). The CDR3 runs to 16 residues. CDR1 and CDR2 (germline): MNHEY, SVGAGI. V was trimmed by 2 bases and J by 2 bases, leaving 16 bases between them. The CDR3 DNA sequence: TGTGCCAGCAGTTACGTTGGTCTAGGGGCGCCCTACGAGCAGTACTTC. Protein sequence: CASSYVGLGAPYEQYF.

The rearrangement joins TRBV29-1 to TRBJ2-7, with TRBD1 as a possible D gene (6 bases). The CDR3 consists of 13 residues. Per germline, CDR1 SQVTM and CDR2 ANQGSEA. The V and J ends lost 4 bases and 5 bases respectively, with 15 bases between them. The DNA of the CDR3 is TGCAGCGTTGTAATGAGACAGGCAAACGAGCAGTACTTC. Its protein product is CSVVMRQANEQYF.

J is TRBJ2-2 and V is TRBV4-3; D is perhaps TRBD1 or TRBD2 (5 bases each). Trimming pared 0 bases from V and 6 bases from J, leaving 11 bases between. The CDR3 covers 15 residues. CDR1 is LGHNA, CDR2 YSLEER, per germline. For the CDR3, the DNA is TGCGCCAGCAGCCAAGATCGGGGCTCTCCCGGGGAGCTGTTTTTT. Translation gives CASSQDRGSPGELFF.

The chain combines TRBV15 with TRBJ1-2, with TRBD1 matching 7 bases. Germline V gene sequence: CDR1 LNHNV, CDR2 YYDKDF (reference sequence). The V and J ends lost 4 bases and 3 bases, in that order; junction bases with no gene match: 2. The CDR3 length is 13 residues. In nucleotides, the CDR3 is TGTGCCACCAGCATCGGACAGGACTATGGCTACACCTTC. Amino acids: CATSIGQDYGYTF.